These 17 T cell receptor beta chains came from one sample sequenced in a study of CD8 T cells in Susac syndrome. When the RNA was reverse transcribed, random hexamers were used with an input of roughly 0.45 to 1 ug. Using its own MiXCR run on the immunoSEQ multiplex PCR reads, TCRdb lists one record per CDR3 protein. The table has about 250,000 distinct CDR3 sequences, 93% seen once. The sequencing sample was made of CD4+ T cells from PBMCs. These receptors all come from a human donor with multiple sclerosis.

The rearrangement links TRBV7-9 to TRBJ1-1; maybe TRBD1 (5 bases). Germline-derived CDR1 and CDR2 are SEHNR and FQNEAQ (reference sequence). Trimming took off 6 bases at V and 3 bases at J, with 11 bases between the two ends. This CDR3 is built from 13 residues. For the CDR3, the DNA is TGTGCCAGCAGATCGACAGAGGACACTGAAGCTTTCTTT. It specifies CASRSTEDTEAFF.

This chain links TRBV29-1 with TRBJ1-2; D is undetermined. The CDR3 spans 12 residues. Looked up from germline, CDR1 is SQVTM and CDR2 is ANQGSEA. V lost 3 bases and J lost 1, with 6 bases in between. The CDR3 protein is CSVESLNYGYTF. The CDR3, as DNA: TGCAGCGTTGAGAGTCTTAACTATGGCTACACCTTC.

The V gene is TRBV20-1, the J gene TRBJ2-7; D is unclear. Germline CDR1 DFQATT, CDR2 SNEGSKA (reference sequence). V lost 6 bases, J lost 4 bases, and 10 bases lay in between. There are 11 residues in the CDR3. The CDR3 region is CSASRTYEQYF. In nucleotides, the CDR3 is TGCAGTGCCAGCCGGACGTACGAGCAGTACTTC.

The chain carries TRBV4-2 and TRBJ2-5; tentatively, D is TRBD2 (7 bases). CDR3 length equals 17 residues. Per the germline V gene, CDR1 is LGHNA and CDR2 is YNFKEQ. V lost 1 base to trimming and J lost 4 bases, with 19 bases between them. CDR3 amino acids: CASSQVTGGLMGETQYF. For the CDR3, the DNA is TGTGCCAGCAGCCAAGTAACGGGGGGCTTAATGGGAGAGACCCAGTACTTC.

The chain couples TRBV5-4 to TRBJ2-1; weak D call: TRBD2 (6 bases). CDR1 SGHNT and CDR2 YYREEE come from the germline V gene (reference sequence). CDR3 size: 13 residues. V lost 1 base to trimming and J lost 6 bases, with 8 bases between them. The CDR3, as DNA: TGTGCCAGCAGCTTGCCGGAGGGCAATGAGCAGTTCTTC. It translates to CASSLPEGNEQFF.

V usage is TRBV6-2 or TRBV6-3 and J usage is TRBJ2-7, with 9 bases lining up with TRBD1. J was trimmed by 6 bases and V by 6 bases; bases with no gene match: 12. This CDR3 spans 15 amino acids. Germline V gives CDR1 MNHEY, CDR2 SVGEGT. The CDR3 here is CASSHTRTGAAEQYF. The CDR3 bases are TGTGCCAGCAGCCACACTCGGACAGGGGCAGCCGAGCAGTACTTC.

The chain joins TRBV14 to TRBJ1-3; D is ambiguous. The CDR3 contains 16 residues. The V end lost 1 base, the J end lost 0 bases, and 10 bases lay between the germline ends. Germline values: CDR1 SGHDN, CDR2 FVKESK. CDR3 bases: TGTGCCAGCAGCCAAGGTCCGGACCTCTCTGGAAACACCATATATTTT. Encoded protein: CASSQGPDLSGNTIYF. The whole variable domain, remainder taken from reference TRBV14 and TRBJ1-3, is EAGVTQFPSHSVIEKGQTVTLRCDPISGHDNLYWYRRVMGKEIKFLLHFVKESKQDESGMPNNRFLAERTGGTYSTLKVQPAELEDSGVYFCASSQGPDLSGNTIYFGEGSWLTVV.

The chain uses TRBV6-5 and TRBJ1-2, with 9 bases that match TRBD1. The CDR3 length is 14 residues. J gave up 8 bases and V 0 bases, and 4 bases lay outside the gene matches. CDR1 is MNHEY and CDR2 is SVGAGI in the germline V gene. CDR3 nucleotide sequence: TGTGCCAGCAGTTACTCGATCGGACAGGGGGGCTACACCTTC. Translating gives CASSYSIGQGGYTF.

The chain recombines TRBV7-9 with TRBJ2-5, with no clear D. This CDR3 region has 12 residues. The germline CDR1 and CDR2 sequences are SEHNR and FQNEAQ (reference sequence). Deletions cut 5 bases from V and 7 bases from J, with 11 bases between. The CDR3 DNA follows: TGTGCCAGCAGCACGGACCTCCGGACCCAGTACTTC. It specifies CASSTDLRTQYF. The complete variable domain, with remaining parts taken from reference TRBV7-9 and TRBJ2-5, reads DTGVSQNPRHKITKRGQNVTFRCDPISEHNRLYWYRQTLGQGPEFLTYFQNEAQLEKSRLLSDRFSAERPKGSFSTLEIQRTEQGDSAMYLCASSTDLRTQYFGPGTRLLVL.

V gene TRBV20-1 combines with J gene TRBJ2-7; tentatively, D is TRBD1 (6 bases). Trimming stripped 5 bases from V and 3 bases from J, with 14 bases between. From germline, CDR1 is DFQATT and CDR2 SNEGSKA (reference sequence). The CDR3 spans 13 residues. CDR3 residues: CSAHDPGDYEQYF. The CDR3 coding sequence is TGCAGTGCTCACGACCCAGGGGACTACGAGCAGTACTTC.

The chain links TRBV29-1 to TRBJ2-1, with 8 positions matching TRBD2. The CDR3 length is 14 residues. After removal of 3 bases from V and 4 bases from J, the junction contained 5 bases not matched to a gene. CDR1 and CDR2 (germline): SQVTM, ANQGSEA. CDR3 sequence reads: CSVDFAGGYNEQFF. CDR3 bases: TGCAGCGTTGATTTTGCGGGAGGATACAATGAGCAGTTCTTC.

The chain employs TRBV20-1 and TRBJ2-3; 8 nucleotides agree with TRBD2. The CDR3 is 14 amino acids. Germline lookup yields CDR1 DFQATT and CDR2 SNEGSKA (reference sequence). V lost 5 bases and J lost 2; bases outside the gene matches: 6. The CDR3 sequence: CSARLATNTDTQYF. DNA for the CDR3: TGCAGTGCTCGACTAGCGACTAACACAGATACGCAGTATTTT.

The chain recombines TRBV7-2 with TRBJ1-1; D possibly corresponds to TRBD1 (6 bases). Trimming took off 4 bases at V and 5 bases at J, with 17 bases between the two ends. CDR1 is SGHTA and CDR2 is FQGNSA in the germline V gene. This CDR3 region has 15 residues. CDR3 sequence reads: CASSSRGGWPTEAFF. The CDR3 DNA reads as TGTGCCAGCAGCTCCAGGGGTGGATGGCCAACTGAAGCTTTCTTT.

The gene calls are TRBV21-1 and TRBJ2-3. TRBV21-1 is a pseudogene. This CDR3 comprises 15 residues. The CDR3: CASSKGADRTDTQYF. The CDR3 coding sequence is TGTGCCAGCAGCAAAGGGGCAGACCGCACAGATACGCAGTATTTT.

The V and J genes are TRBV18 and TRBJ2-3; TRBD2 might be the D (5 bases). This CDR3 contains 15 residues. V lost 3 bases and J lost 9, with 19 bases in between. Germline V gene sequence: CDR1 KGHSH, CDR2 LQKENI. Here the CDR3 reads CASSPGDRGRRTQYF. The CDR3 DNA follows: TGTGCCAGCTCACCGGGAGACCGAGGCCGAAGGACGCAGTATTTT. The full variable domain, completed using reference TRBV18 and TRBJ2-3, is NAGVMQNPRHLVRRRGQEARLRCSPMKGHSHVYWYRQLPEEGLKFMVYLQKENIIDESGMPKERFSAEFPKEGPSILRIQQVVRGDSAAYFCASSPGDRGRRTQYFGPGTRLTVL.

In its sample, this clonotype was seen once. The chain has TRBV7-2 and TRBJ2-7, with D uncertain. This CDR3 contains 12 residues. Trimming stripped 1 base from V and 6 bases from J, with 7 bases between. The germline V gene has CDR1 SGHTA and CDR2 FQGNSA. CDR3 amino acids: CASSLGRSEQYF. The CDR3 coding sequence is TGTGCCAGCAGCTTAGGCCGGTCCGAGCAGTACTTC.

V usage is TRBV30 and J usage is TRBJ1-2; maybe TRBD1 (5 bases). This CDR3 spans 15 amino acids. Germline assignment: CDR1 GTSNPN and CDR2 SVGIG (reference sequence). V gave up 3 bases and J gave up 4 bases, with 18 bases separating them. CDR3 bases: TGTGCCTGGAGCAAATCAGCCGGGACGGTCTATGGCTACACCTTC. Translated, it gives CAWSKSAGTVYGYTF.